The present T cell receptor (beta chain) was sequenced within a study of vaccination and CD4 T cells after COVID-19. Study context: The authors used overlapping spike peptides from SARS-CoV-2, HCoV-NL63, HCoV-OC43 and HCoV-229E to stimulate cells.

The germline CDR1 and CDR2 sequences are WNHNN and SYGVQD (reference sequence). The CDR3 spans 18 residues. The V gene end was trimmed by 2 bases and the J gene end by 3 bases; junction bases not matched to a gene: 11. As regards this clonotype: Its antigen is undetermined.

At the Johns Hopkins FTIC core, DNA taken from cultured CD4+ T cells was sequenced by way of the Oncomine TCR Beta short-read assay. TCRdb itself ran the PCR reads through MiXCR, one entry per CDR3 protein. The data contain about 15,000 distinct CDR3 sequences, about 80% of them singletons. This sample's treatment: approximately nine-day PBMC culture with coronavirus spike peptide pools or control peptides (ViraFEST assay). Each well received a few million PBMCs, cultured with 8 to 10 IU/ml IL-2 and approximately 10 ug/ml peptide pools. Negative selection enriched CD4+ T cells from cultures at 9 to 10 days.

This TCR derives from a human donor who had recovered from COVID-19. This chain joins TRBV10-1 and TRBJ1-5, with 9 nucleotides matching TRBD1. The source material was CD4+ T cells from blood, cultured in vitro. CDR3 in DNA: TGCGCCAGCAGTGAGAGCGGGACAGGGAAGGGAGCCAATCAGCCCCAGCATTTT. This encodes CASSESGTGKGANQPQHF.